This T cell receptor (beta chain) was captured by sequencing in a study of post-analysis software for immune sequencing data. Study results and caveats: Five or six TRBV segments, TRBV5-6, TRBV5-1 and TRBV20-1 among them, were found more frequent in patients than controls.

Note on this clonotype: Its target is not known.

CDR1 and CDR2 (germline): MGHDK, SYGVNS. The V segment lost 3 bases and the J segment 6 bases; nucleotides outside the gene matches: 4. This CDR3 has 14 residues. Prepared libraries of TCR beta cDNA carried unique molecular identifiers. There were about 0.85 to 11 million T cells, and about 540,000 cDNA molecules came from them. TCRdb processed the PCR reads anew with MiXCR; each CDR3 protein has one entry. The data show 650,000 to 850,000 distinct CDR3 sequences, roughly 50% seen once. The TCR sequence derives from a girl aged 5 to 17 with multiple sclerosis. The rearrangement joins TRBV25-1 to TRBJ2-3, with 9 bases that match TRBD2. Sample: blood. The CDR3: CASSERGGHDTQYF. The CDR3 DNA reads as TGTGCCAGCAGTGAGCGGGGGGGCCACGATACGCAGTATTTT. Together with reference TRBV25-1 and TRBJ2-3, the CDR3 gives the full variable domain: EADIYQTPRYLVIGTGKKITLECSQTMGHDKMYWYQQDPGMELHLIHYSYGVNSTEKGDLSSESTVSRIRTEHFPLTLESARPSHTSQYLCASSERGGHDTQYFGPGTRLTVL.